This passage covers 10 T cell receptor beta chains from one sample sequenced in a study of identical twins. TCRdb processed the 5' RACE reads anew with MiXCR; each CDR3 protein has one entry. The repertoire includes 400,000 to 550,000 distinct CDR3 sequences, roughly a fifth of them detected once, and 0.75% to 0.95% sits in the top ten. The data also belong to a second study, concerning T cells expressing NK-cell markers.

The specimen sequenced was CD4+ T cells sorted from blood. The receptor set was obtained from a woman aged 18-29 years in good health.

The J gene is TRBJ2-3, the V gene TRBV20-1, with TRBD2 matching over 7 bases. This CDR3 comprises 13 residues. Per the germline V gene, CDR1 is DFQATT and CDR2 is SNEGSKA (reference sequence). V lost 6 bases to trimming and J lost 1 base; unmatched junction nucleotides: 4. The CDR3 reads CSAQSGGTDTQYF. The CDR3 nucleotides read TGCAGTGCCCAGAGCGGGGGCACAGATACGCAGTATTTT.

About this clonotype: At one of its ends the junction is not consistent with the germline gene, which may arise from a read error. The chain joins TRBV12-3 or TRBV12-4 to TRBJ1-1; D unclear. The CDR3 sequence is 13 residues long. The CDR3 DNA is TGTGCCAGCAGTTTAGAGTCGTTTACTGAAGCTTTTTTT. Translated: CASSLESFTEAFF.

The V gene is TRBV6-5, the J gene TRBJ2-3, with TRBD1 identical over 9 bases. Looked up from germline, CDR1 is MNHEY and CDR2 is SVGAGI. The CDR3 is 16 amino acids. V shed 2 bases, J shed 6 bases, and the junction held 9 bases outside the gene matches. The CDR3 DNA follows: TGTGCCAGCAGTTACGGACCGGGACAGGGCGGCGATACGCAGTATTTT. Translated, it gives CASSYGPGQGGDTQYF.

The chain couples TRBV27 to TRBJ2-3, with D possibly called TRBD1 or TRBD2 (5 bases each). The CDR3 length is 16 residues. The germline V gene encodes CDR1 MNHEY and CDR2 SMNVEV (reference sequence). V was cut by 2 bases and J by 2 bases, with 14 bases left in between. The CDR3 sequence: CASSLGTDIHTDTQYF. The CDR3 DNA reads as TGTGCCAGCAGTTTAGGGACCGACATCCACACAGATACGCAGTATTTT.

The rearrangement joins TRBV11-2 to TRBJ2-3; D unresolved. Trimming took off 1 base at V and 0 bases at J, with 5 bases between the two ends. The CDR3 covers 14 residues. CDR1 SGHAT and CDR2 FQNNGV come from the germline V gene. CDR3 in DNA: TGTGCCAGCAGCTTAGGAATGAGCACAGATACGCAGTATTTT. Its translation is CASSLGMSTDTQYF.

The J gene is TRBJ1-1, the V gene TRBV29-1; 9 bases agree with TRBD1. This CDR3 spans 14 amino acids. Trimming removed 5 bases from V and 6 bases from J; junction bases left unmatched: 10. Germline V gene sequence: CDR1 SQVTM, CDR2 ANQGSEA. The chain's CDR3 is CSVKGQGNSAEAFF. The DNA for the CDR3 is TGCAGCGTTAAGGGACAGGGAAATTCGGCTGAAGCTTTCTTT.

In this sample, this clonotype turned up a few times. The V and J genes are TRBV5-1 and TRBJ2-7; D may correspond to TRBD1 or TRBD2 (5 bases each). The CDR3 length is 16 residues. CDR1 and CDR2 (germline): SGHRS, YFSETQ. V was clipped by 2 bases and J by 7 bases, with 22 bases between them. CDR3 sequence reads: CASSFGARDELGEQYF. Here the CDR3 DNA reads TGCGCCAGCAGCTTCGGAGCAAGGGACGAACTGGGGGAGCAGTACTTC.

This CDR3 is CASSVTGSVYGYTF. The CDR3, as DNA: TGTGCCAGCAGCGTTACAGGGTCGGTCTATGGCTACACCTTC. The rearrangement links TRBV9 to TRBJ1-2, with a weak D call TRBD1 (6 bases). The CDR3 covers 14 residues. The germline V gene encodes CDR1 SGDLS and CDR2 YYNGEE. The V gene lost 2 bases and the J gene lost 4 bases, with 12 bases spanning the gap.

Here the CDR3 DNA reads TGTGCCAGCAGCTCTCCGACTCAGGCGCAGTATTTT. Translating gives CASSSPTQAQYF. The J gene is TRBJ2-3, the V gene TRBV7-2, with no clear D. CDR3 size: 12 residues. The germline V gene has CDR1 SGHTA and CDR2 FQGNSA. Deletions cut 4 bases from V and 10 bases from J, with 12 bases between.

The chain has TRBV5-1 and TRBJ2-7; the D gene is possibly TRBD1 (6 bases). Germline V gene sequence: CDR1 SGHRS, CDR2 YFSETQ. The V and J ends lost 3 bases and 4 bases respectively, with 20 bases between them. The CDR3 length is 16 residues. The CDR3 DNA reads as TGCGCCAGCAGCTACTTAGCCGCAGGGGCGTATTACGAGCAGTACTTC. It codes for CASSYLAAGAYYEQYF.